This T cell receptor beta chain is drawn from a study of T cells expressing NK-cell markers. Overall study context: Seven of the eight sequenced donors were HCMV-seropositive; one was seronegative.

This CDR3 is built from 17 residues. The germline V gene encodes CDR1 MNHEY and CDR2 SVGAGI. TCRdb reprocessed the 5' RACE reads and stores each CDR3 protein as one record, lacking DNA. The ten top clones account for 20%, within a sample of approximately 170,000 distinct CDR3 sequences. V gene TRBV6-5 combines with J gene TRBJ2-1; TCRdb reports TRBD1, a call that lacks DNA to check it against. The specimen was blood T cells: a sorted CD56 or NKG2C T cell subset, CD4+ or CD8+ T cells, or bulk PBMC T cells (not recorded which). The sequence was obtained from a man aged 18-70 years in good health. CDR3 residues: CASSSQNTPLSYNEQFF.